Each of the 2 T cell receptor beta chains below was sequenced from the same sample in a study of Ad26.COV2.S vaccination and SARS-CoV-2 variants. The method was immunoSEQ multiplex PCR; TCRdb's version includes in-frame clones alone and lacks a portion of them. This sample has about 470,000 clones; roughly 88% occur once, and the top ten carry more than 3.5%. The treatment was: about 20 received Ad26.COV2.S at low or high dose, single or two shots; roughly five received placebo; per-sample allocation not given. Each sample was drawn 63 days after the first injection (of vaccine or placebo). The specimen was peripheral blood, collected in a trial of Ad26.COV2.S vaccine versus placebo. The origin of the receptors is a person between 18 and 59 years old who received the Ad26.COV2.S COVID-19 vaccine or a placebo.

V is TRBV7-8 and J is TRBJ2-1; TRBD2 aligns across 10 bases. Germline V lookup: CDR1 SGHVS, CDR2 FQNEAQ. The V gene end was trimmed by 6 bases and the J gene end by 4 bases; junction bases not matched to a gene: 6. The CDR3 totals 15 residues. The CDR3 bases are TGTGCCAGCAGGCCCACTAGCGGGAATTACAATGAGCAGTTCTTC. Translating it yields CASRPTSGNYNEQFF.

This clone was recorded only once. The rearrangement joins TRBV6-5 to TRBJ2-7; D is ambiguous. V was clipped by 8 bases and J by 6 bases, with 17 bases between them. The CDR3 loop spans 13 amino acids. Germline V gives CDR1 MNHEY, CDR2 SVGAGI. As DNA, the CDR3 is TGTGCCAGCTCGTCCCCTCTGAGACTCGAGCAGTACTTC. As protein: CASSSPLRLEQYF.